What follows describes a single T cell receptor beta chain. This specimen belongs to a study of siplizumab effects on memory and regulatory T cells. Germline V gives CDR1 SGHVS, CDR2 FQNEAQ. V was shortened by 7 bases and J by 5 bases, with 14 bases between the two germline ends. The CDR3 totals 13 residues. Produced via immunoSEQ multiplex PCR; TCRdb's table is partial and in-frame only. Of about 40,000 clones in the sample, about 89% were seen once. Material: naive CD4+ T cells sorted from blood. This receptor was taken from a human donor in good health. The chain uses TRBV7-8 and TRBJ2-5, with D possibly matching TRBD2 (6 bases). The chain's CDR3 is CASTQRGGETQYF. For the CDR3, the DNA is TGTGCCAGCACCCAAAGAGGAGGGGAGACCCAGTACTTC.